Listed below are T cell receptor beta chains from one sample, sequenced in a study of radiation and T cells in renal cell carcinoma. Here immunoSEQ multiplex PCR was the method, and the copy in TCRdb shows in-frame clones only, minus some. Of roughly 130,000 clones in the sample, more than 80% were seen once. This material consisted of blood, taken from a patient whose treatment included radiotherapy and nephrectomy. These TCRs come from a woman aged 55-69 years with renal cell carcinoma. The CDR3 runs from the conserved cysteine through the conserved F or W. The D gene is left open where the match is weak. Only some rows state a clone size, as once, few, many or a class for expanded clones.

abundance	d_gene	v_gene	j_gene	CDR3aa	CDR3nt
-	TRBD1	TRBV5-1	TRBJ2-2	CASSQSGTGATGELFF	TGCGCCAGCAGCCAGTCAGGGACAGGGGCCACCGGGGAGCTGTTTTTT
-	-	TRBV6-5	TRBJ1-2	CASSYGPDQLNGYTF	TGTGCCAGCAGTTACGGGCCGGATCAGTTGAATGGCTACACCTTC
few	-	TRBV2	TRBJ2-2	CASWGSGNTGELFF	TGTGCCAGCTGGGGGTCAGGGAACACCGGGGAGCTGTTTTTT
-	-	TRBV9	TRBJ2-2	CASSPQIRAGELFF	TGTGCCAGCAGCCCCCAAATCAGGGCCGGGGAGCTGTTTTTT
-	-	TRBV7-2	TRBJ2-7	CASSLIGIEQGLPYEQYF	TGTGCCAGCAGCTTAATAGGGATAGAACAGGGTCTCCCCTACGAGCAGTACTTC
-	TRBD1	TRBV7-6	TRBJ2-2	CASNGQGVNTGELFF	TGTGCCAGCAATGGCCAGGGGGTGAACACCGGGGAGCTGTTTTTT
-	-	TRBV4-1	TRBJ1-2	CASSQTDGSFNYGYTF	TGCGCCAGCAGCCAAACGGACGGCTCCTTCAACTATGGCTACACCTTC
-	-	TRBV7-2	TRBJ2-3	CASSLDRLGNTQYF	TGTGCCAGCAGCCTGGACCGTTTAGGCAATACGCAGTATTTT
once	TRBD1	TRBV19	TRBJ2-3	CASRAGTGDLKTSTDTQYF	TGTGCCAGTAGAGCCGGGACAGGGGACTTAAAAACTAGCACAGATACGCAGTATTTT
few	-	TRBV5-4	TRBJ1-2	CASSRSQQDYGYTF	TGTGCCAGCAGCCGTTCCCAACAGGACTATGGCTACACCTTC
-	TRBD2	TRBV7-9	TRBJ2-1	CASSPYLLLAGVGRNEQFF	TGTGCCAGCAGCCCTTACCTTCTACTAGCGGGGGTTGGGAGGAATGAGCAGTTCTTC
-	TRBD1	TRBV5-6	TRBJ2-7	CASSGTGLPYEQYF	TGTGCCAGCAGCGGGACAGGGCTCCCCTACGAGCAGTACTTC
once	TRBD1	TRBV9	TRBJ2-3	CASSVQGASTDTQYF	TGTGCCAGCAGCGTACAGGGGGCTAGCACAGATACGCAGTATTTT
-	-	TRBV6-6	TRBJ1-2	CASSHGRQYGYTF	TGTGCCAGCAGCCATGGACGGCAGTATGGCTACACCTTC
few	-	TRBV5-1	TRBJ1-1	CASSWAVNTEAFF	TGCGCCAGCAGCTGGGCGGTGAACACTGAAGCTTTCTTT
-	-	TRBV5-1	TRBJ2-5	CASSRWPAETQYF	TGCGCCAGCTCCCGGTGGCCCGCTGAGACCCAGTACTTC
-	-	TRBV2	TRBJ2-2	CASSGARADTGELFF	TGTGCCAGCAGTGGGGCCAGGGCTGACACCGGGGAGCTGTTTTTT
-	-	TRBV30	TRBJ1-6	CAWSVGSPLHF	TGTGCCTGGAGTGTAGGGTCACCCCTCCACTTT
-	-	TRBV27	TRBJ1-1	CASSFNGQTPAFF	TGTGCCAGCAGTTTTAATGGCCAAACACCGGCTTTCTTT
-	TRBD2	TRBV27	TRBJ2-7	CASSLQRGSYEQYF	TGTGCCAGCAGTTTGCAGCGGGGCTCCTACGAGCAGTACTTC
-	-	TRBV14	TRBJ1-1	CASSLFERGTEAFF	TGTGCCAGCAGCCTCTTCGAGAGGGGCACTGAAGCTTTCTTT
once	TRBD1	TRBV6-1	TRBJ2-2	CASRLGQGDTGELFF	TGTGCCAGCAGACTGGGACAGGGCGACACCGGGGAGCTGTTTTTT
-	-	TRBV27	TRBJ2-6	CASSLLSGASSGANVLTF	TGTGCCAGCAGTTTATTGTCGGGAGCAAGCTCTGGGGCCAACGTCCTGACTTTC
-	-	TRBV5-4	TRBJ1-2	CASSSSWGEAYGYTF	TGTGCCAGCAGCTCCTCGTGGGGGGAAGCTTATGGCTACACCTTC
-	TRBD1	TRBV5-1	TRBJ2-3	CASSSTTGSTDTQYF	TGCGCCAGCAGCTCCACGACAGGGTCCACAGATACGCAGTATTTT
-	TRBD2	TRBV5-6	TRBJ2-4	CASSQGLGEAKNIQYF	TGTGCCAGCAGCCAGGGACTAGGGGAGGCCAAAAACATTCAGTACTTC
once	-	TRBV6-1	TRBJ1-5	CASSQKGQNNQPQHF	TGTGCCAGCAGCCAAAAGGGGCAGAACAATCAGCCCCAGCATTTT
-	TRBD2	TRBV14	TRBJ2-7	CASSSAGGRYEQYF	TGTGCCAGCAGCTCAGCGGGAGGACGGTACGAGCAGTACTTC
-	TRBD1	TRBV4-3	TRBJ1-4	CASSPRQGNEKLFF	TGCGCCAGCAGCCCCCGACAGGGTAATGAAAAACTGTTTTTT
-	-	TRBV27	TRBJ2-7	CASSPSFLPAYEQYF	TGTGCCAGCAGTCCTAGCTTCTTGCCTGCTTACGAGCAGTACTTC
-	-	TRBV10-3	TRBJ1-2	CAIRLDSNYGYTF	TGTGCCATCAGACTTGACAGCAACTATGGCTACACCTTC
-	-	TRBV9	TRBJ2-1	CASSPGTLSSYNEQFF	TGTGCCAGCAGCCCAGGGACGCTTAGCTCCTACAATGAGCAGTTCTTC
-	TRBD2	TRBV7-9	TRBJ2-5	CASSLTAGGRMVVRETQYF	TGTGCCAGCAGCTTAACAGCGGGAGGGCGCATGGTGGTACGAGAGACCCAGTACTTC
-	-	TRBV6-5	TRBJ2-1	CASSYSRRTLSSEQFF	TGTGCCAGCAGTTACTCGAGACGGACGCTTAGTAGTGAGCAGTTCTTC
-	-	TRBV5-1	TRBJ2-1	CASSSRIPGSYNEQFF	TGCGCCAGCAGTTCCCGTATTCCGGGATCCTACAATGAGCAGTTCTTC
-	-	TRBV29-1	TRBJ1-1	CSVRRGDTEAFF	TGCAGCGTTAGACGGGGGGACACTGAAGCTTTCTTT
-	TRBD1	TRBV6-1	TRBJ1-6	CASSWDRGSSPLHF	TGTGCCAGCAGTTGGGACAGGGGTAGTTCACCCCTCCACTTT
-	-	TRBV6-1	TRBJ1-3	CASSEDRGNTIYF	TGTGCCAGCAGTGAGGACAGAGGAAACACCATATATTTT
-	-	TRBV14	TRBJ1-1	CASRSLGTEAFF	TGTGCCAGCCGCAGCTTGGGTACTGAAGCTTTCTTT